This record covers a single TCR beta chain. The antigen is not known. The sample originates from a study of CD8+ T cells in alopecia areata. cDNA serving as the sequencing template came from extracted, reverse transcribed RNA. Some clones are missing from TCRdb's copy, which holds only in-frame ones; the method was immunoSEQ multiplex PCR. This table has about 250,000 clones, 60% appearing once. Treatment defined: oral pan-JAK inhibitor, 5-10 mg twice daily. Individuals with alopecia areata gave both lesional scalp punch biopsies and peripheral blood for collection. Findings of the study overall: Persistence during tofacitinib was seen for many expanded lesional clones in scalp and blood.

The V end lost 0 bases, the J end lost 1 base, and 8 bases lay between the germline ends. The V gene's germline CDR1 is SGDLS and CDR2 YYNGEE. This CDR3 is 15 amino acids long. The sequence came from a human donor with alopecia areata. The sequencing used CD4+ T cells sorted from blood, collected around week 54, from a patient treated with tofacitinib. The chain joins TRBV9 to TRBJ1-5; possibly TRBD1 for D (6 bases). The CDR3 DNA is TGTGCCAGCAGCGTAGAGGGACACAGCAATCAGCCCCAGCATTTT. It codes for CASSVEGHSNQPQHF.